This entry is about one TCR beta chain. The antigen is unknown. Second-dose groups at about 4 or about 12 weeks were pooled. CDR1 is SEHNR, CDR2 FQNEAQ, per germline (reference sequence). Trimming cost V 5 bases and J 9 bases, with 23 bases left between them. The CDR3 spans 15 residues. The sample originates from a study of T cell responses to AZD1222 COVID-19 vaccine. The repertoire was sequenced with immunoSEQ multiplex PCR; TCRdb's copy has only in-frame clones and lacks some. The top ten clones hold approximately 1% of a sample with some 200,000 clones, approximately 93% of them seen once. Study-wide points: Seropositivity was recorded at baseline in only a handful of AZD1222 recipients. Regions left unmutated in variants are reportedly the target of nearly half of spike-specific TCRs. White British donors predominated, females outnumbered males, and clonal diversity was possibly underestimated.

The clonotype originates from an adult who received the AZD1222 COVID-19 vaccine. The sample in question was peripheral blood, obtained 28 days after the second AZD1222 dose. This sequence joins TRBV7-9 and TRBJ2-7; TRBD2 is a possible D gene (5 bases). CDR3 DNA sequence: TGTGCCAGCAGCCCAGAGAGGGTCAGGTTCGGCGGGCAGTACTTC. Translation: CASSPERVRFGGQYF.